A selection of T cell receptor beta chains follows, all from one sample in a study of blood T cells in healthy people across ages. Via MiXCR, TCRdb re-called the 5' RACE reads, giving one row per CDR3 protein. This repertoire shows 800,000 to 1,300,000 distinct CDR3 sequences, less than 25% found once; its top ten account for about 0.8%. These data were also reused for a study on T cells of mothers and their children.

Sample: blood. Receptor source: a girl aged 2-10 years in good health. The CDR3 runs from the conserved cysteine through the conserved F or W. The D gene is left open where the match is weak. Clone size is not always given. Where it is, it says once, few, many or a class for expanded clones.

.,TRBV12-3/TRBV12-4,TRBJ2-4,few,TGTGCCAGCACCCAGGGTCCCGACATTCAGTACTTC,CASTQGPDIQYF
.,TRBV5-1,TRBJ1-1,.,TGCGCCAGCAGCTCGGCGCTTCTGGACACTGAAGCTTTCTTT,CASSSALLDTEAFF
.,TRBV6-6,TRBJ1-5,few,TGTGCCAGCCGGAATGAGCAGCCCCAGCATTTT,CASRNEQPQHF
TRBD2,TRBV2,TRBJ2-3,.,TGTGCCAGCGTCGGGGGAGGGTTGGATACGCAGTATTTT,CASVGGGLDTQYF
.,TRBV15,TRBJ2-3,.,TGTGCCACCAGCAGAGATCGAACTACGCAGTATTTT,CATSRDRTTQYF
.,TRBV29-1,TRBJ2-5,.,TGCAGCGTCGTCCGAATCAATCAAGAGACCCAGTACTTC,CSVVRINQETQYF
.,TRBV6-6,TRBJ2-1,.,TGTGCCAGCAGTTACTCTCTACGGTATGAGCAGTTCTTC,CASSYSLRYEQFF
.,TRBV20-1,TRBJ1-2,.,TGCAGTGCTAGACCGCCAGGGGAGGTTGGCTACACCTTC,CSARPPGEVGYTF
.,TRBV29-1,TRBJ2-5,many,TGCAGCGTTGAAGGGGCCAAAGAGACCCAGTACTTC,CSVEGAKETQYF
.,TRBV6-6,TRBJ1-2,few,TGTGCCAGCAGAGGGCGGGTGGTTAGGGACTATGGCTACACCTTC,CASRGRVVRDYGYTF
.,TRBV9,TRBJ1-2,few,TGTGCCAGCAGCGTAGATCACAGGAATTTAAACTATGGCTACACCTTC,CASSVDHRNLNYGYTF
TRBD2,TRBV7-3,TRBJ2-1,.,TGTGCCAGCAGCCAGTTGTGGGGGGGGTACAATGAGCAGTTCTTC,CASSQLWGGYNEQFF
.,TRBV12-3/TRBV12-4,TRBJ1-1,once,TGTGCCAGCAGTAAGAGGGGGAGTCAGGACACTGAAGCTTTCTTT,CASSKRGSQDTEAFF
TRBD1,TRBV12-3/TRBV12-4,TRBJ1-2,few,TGTGCGATTACAGGGGTTAACTATGGCTACACCTTC,CAITGVNYGYTF
.,TRBV28,TRBJ2-1,.,TGTGCCGGCAGTCCTAAGTTGATGGGGTACAATGAGCAGTTCTTC,CAGSPKLMGYNEQFF
.,TRBV7-3,TRBJ1-2,few,TGTGCCAGCAGCTTGTTGCAGGACTATGGCTACACCTTC,CASSLLQDYGYTF
.,TRBV4-3,TRBJ1-1,.,TGCGCCAGCAGCCAAGACAATGGGTGGACTGAAGCTTTCTTT,CASSQDNGWTEAFF
.,TRBV7-9,TRBJ1-1,.,TGTGCCAGCAGCTTAATGACAGACGAAGCTTTCTTT,CASSLMTDEAFF
.,TRBV20-1,TRBJ2-3,few,TGCAGTGCTAGACCCGGGAGCGGCACAGATACGCAGTATTTT,CSARPGSGTDTQYF
TRBD2,TRBV2,TRBJ2-1,.,TGTGCCAGCAGTGGCAGTAGAGAGGAGACTAGCGCGTCCTACAATGAGCAGTTCTTC,CASSGSREETSASYNEQFF
.,TRBV29-1,TRBJ2-7,few,TGCAGCGGTGGGGATCGGCTGGACGAGCAGTACTTC,CSGGDRLDEQYF
.,TRBV4-1,TRBJ2-5,.,TGCGCCAGCAGCCAAGACACAAGTGGTGCGACCCAGTACTTC,CASSQDTSGATQYF
.,TRBV7-9,TRBJ2-3,few,TGTGCCAGCAGCCCATTGGTGCGGGATACGCAGTATTTT,CASSPLVRDTQYF
TRBD2,TRBV2,TRBJ2-1,.,TGTGCCAGCAGTGTTAAGGGGCAGAGCGGGAACCCTTACAATGAGCAGTTCTTC,CASSVKGQSGNPYNEQFF
TRBD1,TRBV6-1,TRBJ2-2,.,TGTGCCAGCAGCCCGAAATCCTACCATGGGACAGTAGTCACCGGGGAGCTGTTTTTT,CASSPKSYHGTVVTGELFF
TRBD2,TRBV6-5,TRBJ2-7,.,TGTGCCAGCAGCTACAGACCCGGGACTAGCGGGAGAGGTTACGAGCAGTACTTC,CASSYRPGTSGRGYEQYF
.,TRBV3-1,TRBJ2-7,.,TGTGCCAGCAGCCAAGATCCGGACAGTCCCTACGAGCAGTACTTC,CASSQDPDSPYEQYF
TRBD1,TRBV28,TRBJ2-7,few,TGTGCCACCCGGCGGGCAGGGGGCGACGAGCAGTACTTC,CATRRAGGDEQYF
.,TRBV29-1,TRBJ2-5,few,TGCAGCGCCGTACAGGGGGGGGAGACCCAGTACTTC,CSAVQGGETQYF
.,TRBV5-1,TRBJ2-5,.,TGCGCCAGCAGCTTGGTTGGGAGGCTTCAAGAGACCCAGTACTTC,CASSLVGRLQETQYF
.,TRBV11-2,TRBJ1-2,.,TGTGCCAGCAGCATCGGGACTGGAATCTATGGCTACACCTTC,CASSIGTGIYGYTF
.,TRBV4-1,TRBJ2-5,.,TGCGCCAGCAGCCAAGATGGGGGGAAGGAGACCCAGTACTTC,CASSQDGGKETQYF
.,TRBV11-2,TRBJ2-7,few,TGTGCCAGCAGCTTAAACAGGGAGATTCCGTACGAGCAGTACTTC,CASSLNREIPYEQYF
TRBD2,TRBV12-3/TRBV12-4,TRBJ2-3,.,TGTGCCAGCAGTTTCCCCCAGCGGGGGACTAGCACAGATACGCAGTATTTT,CASSFPQRGTSTDTQYF
.,TRBV9,TRBJ2-3,few,TGTGCCAGCAGCGTTAGGGGCACCCGCACAGATACGCAGTATTTT,CASSVRGTRTDTQYF
.,TRBV7-2,TRBJ1-3,few,TGTGCCACCCCTGCACTGGGCTCTGGAAACACCATATATTTT,CATPALGSGNTIYF
.,TRBV4-1,TRBJ2-1,.,TGCGCCAGCAGCGAGAATCCGGGTATTGAGCAGTTCTTC,CASSENPGIEQFF
.,TRBV21-1,TRBJ2-7,.,TGTGCCAGCAGCAATCCCCCCCTCGAGCAGTACTTC,CASSNPPLEQYF
TRBD1,TRBV11-2,TRBJ2-5,few,TGTGCCAGCAGCAAGGGACAGGGAAGATTTGAAGAGACCCAGTACTTC,CASSKGQGRFEETQYF
TRBD2,TRBV28,TRBJ2-7,.,TGTGCCAGCAGTCCAACTAGCGGGAGGAACCACGAGCAGTACTTC,CASSPTSGRNHEQYF
.,TRBV9,TRBJ2-4,.,TGTGCCAGCAGCGTAGAGGACAGCACCCACAAAAACATTCAGTACTTC,CASSVEDSTHKNIQYF
.,TRBV24-1,TRBJ2-1,once,TGTGCCACCAGCCAATACAATGAGCAGTTCTTC,CATSQYNEQFF
.,TRBV25-1,TRBJ2-7,.,TGTGCCAGCAGTGATGTGGGGGCGCAAGACCACGAGCAGTACTTC,CASSDVGAQDHEQYF